This T cell receptor beta chain was identified in a study of post-analysis software for immune sequencing data. Study-level background: There were relapsing-remitting, secondary progressive and progressive-relapsing multiple sclerosis among the disease courses included.

This clonotype has ten or more counts. What it binds is unknown. This CDR3 contains 15 residues. CDR1 and CDR2 from the germline V gene are LNHNV and YYDKDF (reference sequence). V shed 4 bases and J shed 4 bases, with 16 bases lying between them. TCR beta cDNA libraries had unique molecular identifiers. Between about 1 and 11 million T cells gave rise to hundreds of thousands of cDNA molecules. TCRdb itself ran the PCR reads through MiXCR, one entry per CDR3 protein. The sample shows some 240,000 distinct CDR3 sequences, 36% of them seen only once. Overall study findings and caveats: Patients with multiple sclerosis recorded significantly lower normalized Chao1 diversity than controls, the study found. F measure grouped same-batch samples tightly together. Elevated frequency relative to controls characterized about 5 TRBV segments in patients, TRBV5-6, TRBV5-1 and TRBV20-1 among them.

This TCR came from a girl under 18 with multiple sclerosis. The sequenced material came from blood. J is TRBJ1-2 and V is TRBV15; D is unresolved. This CDR3 is CATSTYVGSIYGYTF. CDR3 bases: TGTGCCACCAGCACCTACGTAGGGTCCATCTATGGCTACACCTTC. The whole variable domain, remainder taken from reference TRBV15 and TRBJ1-2, is DAMVIQNPRYQVTQFGKPVTLSCSQTLNHNVMYWYQQKSSQAPKLLFHYYDKDFNNEADTPDNFQSRRPNTSFCFLDIRSPGLGDTAMYLCATSTYVGSIYGYTFGSGTRLTVV.